A single sample is the source of the 17 T cell receptor beta chains below, sequenced in a study of blood T cell repertoires in COVID-19. Assay used: immunoSEQ multiplex PCR; TCRdb lists only in-frame clones, some missing. The table includes fewer than 400,000 clones, about 88% detected once. Sequencing input: peripheral blood. All receptors come from a human donor in a cohort sampled during active COVID-19.

Only one count was recorded for this clone. V and J are TRBV7-3 and TRBJ1-2; D possibly corresponds to TRBD1 (6 bases). Germline assignment: CDR1 SGHTA and CDR2 FQGTGA. Trimming took off 4 bases at V and 6 bases at J, with 18 bases between the two ends. The CDR3 sequence is 15 residues long. In DNA, the CDR3 is TGTGCCAGCAGCTCGGGGGGCCTCAGGTTGGATGGCTACACCTTC. As protein: CASSSGGLRLDGYTF. Full variable domain (missing parts from reference TRBV7-3 and TRBJ1-2): GAGVSQTPSNKVTEKGKYVELRCDPISGHTALYWYRQSLGQGPEFLIYFQGTGAADDSGLPNDRFFAVRPEGSVSTLKIQRTERGDSAVYLCASSSGGLRLDGYTFGSGTRLTVV.

This chain links TRBV4-1 with TRBJ2-2; TRBD2 might be the D (7 bases). The germline V gene has CDR1 MGHRA and CDR2 YSYEKL. Between the trimmed V and J ends, which lost 4 bases and 7 bases, there was a span of 22 bases. The CDR3 length is 17 residues. CDR3 bases: TGCGCCAGCAGCCCGGGTTTGGGGGGGGGCGCCGTCGGGGAGCTGTTTTTT. This encodes CASSPGLGGGAVGELFF.

The chain uses TRBV6-5 and TRBJ2-5; 8 nucleotides align to TRBD1. CDR3 length: 15 residues. J lost 2 bases, V lost 7 bases, and 9 bases had no gene match. The germline V gene encodes CDR1 MNHEY and CDR2 SVGAGI. In DNA form, the CDR3 reads TGTGCCAGCACCCGAGGACAGGGATTTCAAGAGACCCAGTACTTC. Residues: CASTRGQGFQETQYF.

The genes are TRBV5-1 and TRBJ1-1; D is ambiguous. Germline CDR1 SGHRS, CDR2 YFSETQ. The CDR3 covers 14 residues. V was clipped by 0 bases and J by 4 bases, with 10 bases between them. DNA of the CDR3: TGCGCCAGCAGCTTGGCCAGTCTAGGCACTGAAGCTTTCTTT. Its protein product is CASSLASLGTEAFF.

The CDR3 is CASSPGLALAQYF. CDR3 coding DNA: TGTGCCAGCAGCCCGGGACTTGCCCTCGCGCAGTACTTC. The rearrangement uses TRBV21-1 and TRBJ2-7; the listed D gene, TRBD2, was not tested against the DNA. TRBV21-1 has pseudogene status. The CDR3 is made up of 13 amino acids.

The V and J genes are TRBV5-1 and TRBJ2-1; 9 positions agree with TRBD2. The CDR3 is 15 amino acids. With V trimmed by 2 bases and J by 5 bases, 5 bases remained unmatched. CDR1 and CDR2 (germline): SGHRS, YFSETQ. The CDR3 DNA sequence: TGCGCCAGCAGCTTTGGGACTAGCAGAAACAATGAGCAGTTCTTC. Protein product: CASSFGTSRNNEQFF. Full variable domain (missing parts from reference TRBV5-1 and TRBJ2-1): KAGVTQTPRYLIKTRGQQVTLSCSPISGHRSVSWYQQTPGQGLQFLFEYFSETQRNKGNFPGRFSGRQFSNSRSEMNVSTLELGDSALYLCASSFGTSRNNEQFFGPGTRLTVL.

The J gene is TRBJ1-1, the V gene TRBV5-1; D is perhaps TRBD1 (6 bases). Trimming removed 4 bases from V and 0 bases from J, with 13 bases in between. CDR3 length: 15 residues. Germline V gene lookup returns CDR1 SGHRS and CDR2 YFSETQ. CDR3 nucleotide sequence: TGCGCCAGCAGCCGATCGGACAGCGTGAACACTGAAGCTTTCTTT. This translates into CASSRSDSVNTEAFF.

To note about this clone: The same CDR3 is also encoded by other DNA sequences in this sample. The genes are TRBV19 and TRBJ2-1, with TRBD1 matching 7 bases. With 5 bases clipped from V and 0 bases from J, the junction kept 4 bases outside the gene matches. The V gene's germline CDR1 is LNHDA and CDR2 SQIVND (reference sequence). This CDR3 has 15 amino acids. CDR3 DNA: TGTGCCAGTAGTGACTCAGGGGGCTCCTACAATGAGCAGTTCTTC. Translated, it gives CASSDSGGSYNEQFF.

V usage is TRBV4-1 and J usage is TRBJ1-1, with D hard to call. V gave up 2 bases and J gave up 4 bases, with 17 bases separating them. Germline V gene data show CDR1 as MGHRA and CDR2 as YSYEKL. The CDR3 runs to 16 residues. The CDR3 nucleotides read TGCGCCAGCAGCCAACCACCCGGAGGACCTGCCACTGAAGCTTTCTTT. It encodes CASSQPPGGPATEAFF.

The chain joins TRBV11-2 to TRBJ2-1, with 11 bases matching TRBD2. Germline CDR1 SGHAT, CDR2 FQNNGV. CDR3 size: 17 residues. The trim removed 4 bases at V and 7 bases at J, leaving 12 bases unmatched. CDR3 loop: CASSYSGGALNWNEQFF. DNA for the CDR3: TGTGCCAGCAGCTATAGCGGGGGGGCCCTAAACTGGAATGAGCAGTTCTTC.

The rearrangement links TRBV5-5 to TRBJ2-5, with D possibly being TRBD1 (6 bases). The CDR3 is 14 residues long. Trimming stripped 4 bases from V and 4 bases from J, with 14 bases between. Germline CDR1 and CDR2: SGHKS and YYEKEE (reference sequence). CDR3 residues: CASSRGQLLETQYF. For the CDR3, the DNA is TGTGCCAGCAGCCGAGGACAGCTATTAGAGACCCAGTACTTC.

The chain recombines TRBV16 with TRBJ2-1; tentatively, D is TRBD1 (5 bases). V was cut by 7 bases and J by 2 bases, with 24 bases left in between. CDR3 length equals 18 residues. Germline loops: CDR1 KGHSY, CDR2 FQNENV. The CDR3 sequence: CASTPHPKDTSAYNEQFF. The CDR3 DNA reads as TGTGCCAGCACCCCGCACCCGAAGGACACATCCGCCTACAATGAGCAGTTCTTC.

The chain links TRBV15 to TRBJ2-3; 12 bases match TRBD2. The germline CDR1 and CDR2 sequences are LNHNV and YYDKDF (reference sequence). This CDR3 spans 18 amino acids. The V and J ends lost 0 bases and 2 bases, in that order; junction bases with no gene match: 6. The CDR3 nucleotides are TGTGCCACCAGCAGAGATCCTAGCGGGAGGGGGCACACAGATACGCAGTATTTT. Translation: CATSRDPSGRGHTDTQYF.

The chain is built from TRBV4-1 and TRBJ2-4, with 8 bases that match TRBD1. J was trimmed by 0 bases and V by 8 bases; bases with no gene match: 6. The germline V gene has CDR1 MGHRA and CDR2 YSYEKL. The length of the CDR3 is 15 residues. The DNA of the CDR3 is TGCGCCAGCTCTGATGGACAGGGAGCCAAAAACATTCAGTACTTC. Its protein product is CASSDGQGAKNIQYF.

This rearrangement joins TRBV5-5 to TRBJ2-5; no firm D call. The V end was cut by 1 base, the J end by 2 bases, with 9 bases between. The CDR3 is 14 residues long. Germline CDR1 SGHKS, CDR2 YYEKEE (reference sequence). The CDR3 loop is CASSLFNRQETQYF. In DNA form, the CDR3 reads TGTGCCAGCAGCTTGTTTAACAGACAAGAGACCCAGTACTTC.

This chain joins TRBV2 and TRBJ2-3; D may be TRBD2 (6 bases). CDR1 is SNHLY, CDR2 FYNNEI, per germline. The CDR3 length is 15 residues. The V gene lost 7 bases and the J gene lost 0 bases, with 14 bases spanning the gap. CDR3: CASKSGGTSTDTQYF. The CDR3, as DNA: TGTGCCAGCAAGTCGGGCGGGACTAGCACAGATACGCAGTATTTT.

CDR3 nucleotides: TGTGCCAGCAGGCCCACAGGACAGGGGGCGCTAGGCTACACCTTC. It yields the protein CASRPTGQGALGYTF. V usage is TRBV28 and J usage is TRBJ1-2; TRBD1 agrees at 11 bases. With V trimmed by 6 bases and J by 8 bases, 11 bases remained unmatched. The CDR3 consists of 15 residues. The germline V gene has CDR1 MDHEN and CDR2 SYDVKM.